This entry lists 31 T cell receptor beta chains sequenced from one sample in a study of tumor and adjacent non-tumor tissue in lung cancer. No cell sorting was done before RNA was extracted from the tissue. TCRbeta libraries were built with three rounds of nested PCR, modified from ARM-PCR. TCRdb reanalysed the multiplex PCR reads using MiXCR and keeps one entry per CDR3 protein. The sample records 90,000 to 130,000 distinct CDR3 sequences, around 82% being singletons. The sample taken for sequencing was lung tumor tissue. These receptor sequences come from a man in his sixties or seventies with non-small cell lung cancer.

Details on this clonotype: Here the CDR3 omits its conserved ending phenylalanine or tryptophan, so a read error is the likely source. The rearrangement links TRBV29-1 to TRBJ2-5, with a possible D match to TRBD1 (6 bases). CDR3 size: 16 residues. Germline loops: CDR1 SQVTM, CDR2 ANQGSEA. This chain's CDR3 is CRAKRYLQTGQETQYS. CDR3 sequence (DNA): TGTAGGGCCAAGCGCTACCTCCAGACAGGTCAAGAGACCCAGTACTCC.

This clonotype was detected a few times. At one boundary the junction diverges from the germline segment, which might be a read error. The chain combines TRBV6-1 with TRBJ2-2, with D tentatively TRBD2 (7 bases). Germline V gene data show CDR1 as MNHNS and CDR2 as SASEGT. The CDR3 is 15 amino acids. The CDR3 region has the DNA TGTACCAGCAGCTTAGGGGGGGCGTACTCCGGGGAGCTGTTTTTT. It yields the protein CTSSLGGAYSGELFF.

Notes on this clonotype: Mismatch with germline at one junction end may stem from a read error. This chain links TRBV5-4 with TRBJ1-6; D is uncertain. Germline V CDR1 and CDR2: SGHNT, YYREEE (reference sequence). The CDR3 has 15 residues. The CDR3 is CASSMAWDSNSPLHF. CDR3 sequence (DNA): TGTGCCAGCAGCATGGCATGGGATAGTAATTCACCCCTCCACTTC.

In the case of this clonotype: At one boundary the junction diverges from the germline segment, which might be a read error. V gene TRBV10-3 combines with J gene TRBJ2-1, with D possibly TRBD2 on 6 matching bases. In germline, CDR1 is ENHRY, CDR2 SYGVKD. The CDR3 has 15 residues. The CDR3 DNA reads TGTGCCATTAGTGAGGAGGGCAGCTCCTACAATGAACAGTTCTTC. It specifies CAISEEGSSYNEQFF.

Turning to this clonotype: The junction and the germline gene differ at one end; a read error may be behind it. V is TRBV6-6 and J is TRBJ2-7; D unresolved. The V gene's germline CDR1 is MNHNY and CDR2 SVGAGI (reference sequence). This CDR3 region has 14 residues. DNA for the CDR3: TGTGCCTGCAGTTCCAACAAGGGATCCTACGAGCAATACTTC. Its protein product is CACSSNKGSYEQYF.

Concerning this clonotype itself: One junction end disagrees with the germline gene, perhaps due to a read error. CDR3 bases: TGCAGCGTTGTTGGACAAGTTAAAAATATTCAGTACTTC. It translates to CSVVGQVKNIQYF. The chain has TRBV29-1 and TRBJ2-4; a weak D match, TRBD1 (5 bases). CDR3 size: 13 residues. CDR1 SQVTM and CDR2 ANQGSEA come from the germline V gene.

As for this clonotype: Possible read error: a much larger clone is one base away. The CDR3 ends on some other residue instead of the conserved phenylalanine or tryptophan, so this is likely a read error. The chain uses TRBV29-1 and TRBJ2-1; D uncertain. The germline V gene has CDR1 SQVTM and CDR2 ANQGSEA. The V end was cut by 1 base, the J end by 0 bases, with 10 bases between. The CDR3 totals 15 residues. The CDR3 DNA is TGCAGCGTTGAAGGTAAACACAGCTCCTACAATGAGCAGTTCCTC. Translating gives CSVEGKHSSYNEQFL.

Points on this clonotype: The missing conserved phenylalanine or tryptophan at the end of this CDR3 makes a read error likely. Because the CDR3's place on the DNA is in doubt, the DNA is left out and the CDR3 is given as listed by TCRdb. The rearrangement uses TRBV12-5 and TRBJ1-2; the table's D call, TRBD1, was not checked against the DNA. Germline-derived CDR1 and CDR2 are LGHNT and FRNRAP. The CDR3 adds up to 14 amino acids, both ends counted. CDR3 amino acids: CANGLSTLTGWDTL.

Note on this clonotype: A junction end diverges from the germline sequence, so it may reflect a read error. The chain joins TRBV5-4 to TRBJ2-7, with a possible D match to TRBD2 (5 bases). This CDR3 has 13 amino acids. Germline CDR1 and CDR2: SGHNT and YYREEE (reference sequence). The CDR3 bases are TGTGCCAGCAGCCTTCTGGTGGCAAGGGAGAAGTACTTT. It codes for CASSLLVAREKYF.

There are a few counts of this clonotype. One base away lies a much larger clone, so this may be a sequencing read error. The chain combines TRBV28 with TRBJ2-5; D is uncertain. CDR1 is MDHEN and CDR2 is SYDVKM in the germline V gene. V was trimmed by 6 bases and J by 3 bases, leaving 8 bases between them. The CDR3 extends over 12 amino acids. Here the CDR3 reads CASSPTEETQYF. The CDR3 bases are TGTGCCAGCAGCCCGACGGAAGAGACCCAGTACTTC.

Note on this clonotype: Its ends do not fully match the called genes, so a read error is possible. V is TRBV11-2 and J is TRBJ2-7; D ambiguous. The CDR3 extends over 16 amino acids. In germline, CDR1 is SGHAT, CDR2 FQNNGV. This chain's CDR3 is CVSSLDLSARSYDQYF. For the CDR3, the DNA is TGTGTCAGCAGCTTAGATTTGAGTGCCCGCTCCTACGATCAGTACTTC.

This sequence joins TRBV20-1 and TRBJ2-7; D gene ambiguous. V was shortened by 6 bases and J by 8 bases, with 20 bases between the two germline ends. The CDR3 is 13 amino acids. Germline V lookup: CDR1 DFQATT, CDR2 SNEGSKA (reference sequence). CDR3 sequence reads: CSADMGSLYQQYF. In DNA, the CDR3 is TGCAGTGCCGACATGGGGTCCCTATACCAGCAGTACTTC.

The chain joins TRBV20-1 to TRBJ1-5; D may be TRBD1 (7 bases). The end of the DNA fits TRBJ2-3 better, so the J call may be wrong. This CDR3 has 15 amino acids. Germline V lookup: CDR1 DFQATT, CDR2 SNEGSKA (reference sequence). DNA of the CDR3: TGCAGTGCTAGGCAAACCCAGGGGGGCAATCAGCCCCAGTATTTT. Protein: CSARQTQGGNQPQYF.

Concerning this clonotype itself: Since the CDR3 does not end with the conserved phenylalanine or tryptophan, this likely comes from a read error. The CDR3 coding sequence is TGTTCCATCAGCAGAAGTGGGACAAGTAATGAAAAACTGTTTCTT. Translated, it gives CSISRSGTSNEKLFL. This chain uses TRBV11-2 with TRBJ1-4; possibly TRBD1 for D (6 bases). The CDR3 is 15 residues long. The germline CDR1 and CDR2 sequences are SGHAT and FQNNGV.

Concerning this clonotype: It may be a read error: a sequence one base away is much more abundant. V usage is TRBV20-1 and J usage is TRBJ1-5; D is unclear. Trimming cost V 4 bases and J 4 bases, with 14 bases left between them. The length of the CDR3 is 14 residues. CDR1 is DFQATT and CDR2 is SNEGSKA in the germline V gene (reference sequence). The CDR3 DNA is TGCAGTGCTAAAGATTTTGGAACGAATCAGCCCCAGCATTTT. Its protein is CSAKDFGTNQPQHF.

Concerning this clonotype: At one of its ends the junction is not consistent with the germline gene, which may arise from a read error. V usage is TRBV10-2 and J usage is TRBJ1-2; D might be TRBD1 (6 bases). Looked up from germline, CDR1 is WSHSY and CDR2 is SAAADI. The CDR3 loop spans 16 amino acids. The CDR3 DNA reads TGCGCCAGCAGTGAGGGCAGGGGAGCGAAAAACTATGACTACACCTTC. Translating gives CASSEGRGAKNYDYTF.

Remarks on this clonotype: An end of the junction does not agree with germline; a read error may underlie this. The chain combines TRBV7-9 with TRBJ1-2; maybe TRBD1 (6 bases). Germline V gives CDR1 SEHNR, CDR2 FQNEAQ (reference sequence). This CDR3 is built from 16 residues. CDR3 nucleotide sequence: TGTGCCAGCAGCCCCCGTAGATTACAGGGTCTTCGCGGCTATATCTTC. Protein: CASSPRRLQGLRGYIF.

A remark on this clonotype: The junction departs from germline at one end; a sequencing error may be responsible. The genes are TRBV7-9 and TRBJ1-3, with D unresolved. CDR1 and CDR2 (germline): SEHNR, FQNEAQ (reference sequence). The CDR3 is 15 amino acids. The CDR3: CASSPSERTGNTMYF. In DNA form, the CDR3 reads TGTGCCAGCAGCCCCTCGGAGAGAACTGGAAACACCATGTATTTT.

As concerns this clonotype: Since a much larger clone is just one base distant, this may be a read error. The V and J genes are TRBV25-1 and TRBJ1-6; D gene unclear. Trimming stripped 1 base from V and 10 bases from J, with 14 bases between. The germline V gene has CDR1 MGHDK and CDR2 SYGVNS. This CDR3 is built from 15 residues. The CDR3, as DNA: TGTGCCAGCAGTGAATCTATGTTTAAGGGATCACCCCTCCACTTT. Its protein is CASSESMFKGSPLHF.

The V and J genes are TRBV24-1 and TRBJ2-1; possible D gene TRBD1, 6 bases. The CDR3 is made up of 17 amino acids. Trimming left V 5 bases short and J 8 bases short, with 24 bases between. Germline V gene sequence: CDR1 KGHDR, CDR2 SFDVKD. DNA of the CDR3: TGTGCCACCAGTGGCAGGGGAGTCAGTCCGACGGTAGATGAGCAGTTCTTC. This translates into CATSGRGVSPTVDEQFF.

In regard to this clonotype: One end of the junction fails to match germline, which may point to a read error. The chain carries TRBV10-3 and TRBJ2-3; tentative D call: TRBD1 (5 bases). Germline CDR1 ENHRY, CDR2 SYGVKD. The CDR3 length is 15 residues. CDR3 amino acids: CASSAGRSVAYTQFF. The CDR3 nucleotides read TGTGCCTCATCAGCAGGGCGGAGCGTGGCATATACGCAGTTTTTT.

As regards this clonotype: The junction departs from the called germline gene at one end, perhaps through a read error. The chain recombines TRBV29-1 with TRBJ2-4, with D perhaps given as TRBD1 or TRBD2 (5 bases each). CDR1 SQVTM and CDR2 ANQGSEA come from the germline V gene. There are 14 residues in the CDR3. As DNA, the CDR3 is TGCAGCGTTAATAACAGGCTAGCCAAAAACATTCATTACTTC. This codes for CSVNNRLAKNIHYF.

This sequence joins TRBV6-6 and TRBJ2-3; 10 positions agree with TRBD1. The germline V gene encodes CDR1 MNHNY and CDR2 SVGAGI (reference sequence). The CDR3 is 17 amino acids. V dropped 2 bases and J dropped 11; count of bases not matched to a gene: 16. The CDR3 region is CASSYNPDRGRTDLQYF. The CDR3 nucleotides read TGTGCCAGCAGTTACAATCCAGACAGGGGGCGCACAGATTTGCAGTATTTT.

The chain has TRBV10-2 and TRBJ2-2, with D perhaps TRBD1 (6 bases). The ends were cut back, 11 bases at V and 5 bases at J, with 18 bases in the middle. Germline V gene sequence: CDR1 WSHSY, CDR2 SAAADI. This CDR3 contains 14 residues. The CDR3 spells CADSDLGATGELFF. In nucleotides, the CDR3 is TGCGCCGACAGTGATCTGGGGGCTACCGGGGAGCTGTTTTTT.

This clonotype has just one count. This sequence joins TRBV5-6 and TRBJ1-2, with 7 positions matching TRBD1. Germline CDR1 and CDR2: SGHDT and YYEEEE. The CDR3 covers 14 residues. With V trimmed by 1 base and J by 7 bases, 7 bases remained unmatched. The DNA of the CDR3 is TGTGCCAGCAGCTTGAACGGACAGGAGGGTGGCTACACCTTC. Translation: CASSLNGQEGGYTF.

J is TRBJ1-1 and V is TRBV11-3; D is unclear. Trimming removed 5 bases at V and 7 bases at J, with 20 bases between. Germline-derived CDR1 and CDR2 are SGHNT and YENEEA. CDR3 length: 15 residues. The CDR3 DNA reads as TGTGCCAGCAGCCCCGCCACCGCAAGGGAGATTGAAGCTTTCTTT. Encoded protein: CASSPATAREIEAFF.

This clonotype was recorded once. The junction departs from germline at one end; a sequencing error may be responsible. CDR3 coding DNA: TGTGTCAGCAGTTTTCGGGACAGACAGAAGGCTTTCTTT. Translation gives CVSSFRDRQKAFF. This chain uses TRBV12-3 or TRBV12-4 with TRBJ1-1; TRBD1 aligns across 7 bases. The CDR3 totals 13 residues.

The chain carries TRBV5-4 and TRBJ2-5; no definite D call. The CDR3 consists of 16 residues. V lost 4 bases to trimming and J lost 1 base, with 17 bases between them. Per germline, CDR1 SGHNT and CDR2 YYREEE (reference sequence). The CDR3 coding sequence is TGTGCCAGCAGCCTAAGGCTCAGGTCCCTCCAAGAGACCCAGTACTTC. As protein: CASSLRLRSLQETQYF.

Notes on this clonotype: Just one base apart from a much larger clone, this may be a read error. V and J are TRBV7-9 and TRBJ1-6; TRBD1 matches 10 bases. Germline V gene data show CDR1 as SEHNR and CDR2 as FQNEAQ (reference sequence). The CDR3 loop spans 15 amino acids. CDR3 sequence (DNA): TGTGCCAGCACCTTAGGGACAGGGGTTTATCCACCCCTCCACTTT. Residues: CASTLGTGVYPPLHF. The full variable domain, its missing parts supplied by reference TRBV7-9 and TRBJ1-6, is DTGVSQNPRHKITKRGQNVTFRCDPISEHNRLYWYRQTLGQGPEFLTYFQNEAQLEKSRLLSDRFSAERPKGSFSTLEIQRTEQGDSAMYLCASTLGTGVYPPLHFGNGTRLTVT.

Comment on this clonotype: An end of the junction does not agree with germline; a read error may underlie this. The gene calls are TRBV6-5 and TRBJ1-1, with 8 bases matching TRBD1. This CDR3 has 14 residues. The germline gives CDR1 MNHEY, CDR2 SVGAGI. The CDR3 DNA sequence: TGTGCCAGCAGGTGGACAGGGTTGAACGCTGATGCTTTCTTT. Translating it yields CASRWTGLNADAFF.

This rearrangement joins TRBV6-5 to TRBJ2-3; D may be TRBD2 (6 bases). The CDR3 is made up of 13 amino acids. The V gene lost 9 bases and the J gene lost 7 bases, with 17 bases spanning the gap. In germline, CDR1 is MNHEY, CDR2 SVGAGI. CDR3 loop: CASSAGGGYTQYF. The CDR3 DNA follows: TGTGCCAGTTCAGCCGGGGGAGGTTATACGCAGTATTTT.